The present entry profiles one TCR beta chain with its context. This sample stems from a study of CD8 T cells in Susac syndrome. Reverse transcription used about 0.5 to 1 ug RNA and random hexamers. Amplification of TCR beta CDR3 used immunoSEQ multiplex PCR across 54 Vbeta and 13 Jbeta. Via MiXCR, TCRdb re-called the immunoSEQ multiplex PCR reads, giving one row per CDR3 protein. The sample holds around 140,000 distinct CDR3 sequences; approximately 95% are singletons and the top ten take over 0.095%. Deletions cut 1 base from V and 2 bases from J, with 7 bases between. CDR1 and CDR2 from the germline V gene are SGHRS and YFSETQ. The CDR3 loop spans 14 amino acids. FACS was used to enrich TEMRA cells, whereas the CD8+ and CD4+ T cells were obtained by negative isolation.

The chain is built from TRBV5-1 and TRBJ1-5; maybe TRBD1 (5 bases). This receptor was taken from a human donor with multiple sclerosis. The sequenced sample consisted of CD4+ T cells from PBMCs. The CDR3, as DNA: TGCGCCAGCAGCTTGATAGGGGGCAATCAGCCCCAGCATTTT. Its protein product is CASSLIGGNQPQHF.